The 32 T cell receptor beta chains reported below all come from one sample, sequenced in a study of T cells of healthy individuals. TCRdb independently ran MiXCR on the 5' RACE reads; one entry per CDR3 protein. The table includes 55,000 to 65,000 distinct CDR3 sequences, roughly 15% detected once. The receptors derive from a human donor in good health.

This clonotype was observed a few times. The CDR3, as DNA: TGTGCCAGCAGTCCGATTGGCGGGGGGAACACCTACGAGCAGTACTTC. It is translated as CASSPIGGGNTYEQYF. The chain couples TRBV12-3 or TRBV12-4 to TRBJ2-7; TRBD2 matches 8 bases. V was clipped by 5 bases and J by 2 bases; unmatched bases: 11. This CDR3 has 16 residues.

This clonotype was detected ten times or more. The chain is built from TRBV25-1 and TRBJ2-7; the D gene could be TRBD1 or TRBD2 (5 bases each). V was pared by 2 bases and J by 2 bases, with 13 bases between. In germline, CDR1 is MGHDK, CDR2 SYGVNS. The CDR3 has 15 amino acids. The CDR3 is CASSEGEGLPYEQYF. CDR3 DNA sequence: TGTGCCAGCAGTGAAGGTGAGGGGCTCCCCTACGAGCAGTACTTC.

CDR3 bases: TGCAGTGCTAGCCGCCTAGAAGGGGGCGAGCAGTACTTC. This sequence encodes CSASRLEGGEQYF. The rearrangement links TRBV20-1 to TRBJ2-7; D might be TRBD1 (6 bases). CDR1 DFQATT and CDR2 SNEGSKA come from the germline V gene (reference sequence). V was pared by 3 bases and J by 6 bases, with 15 bases between. This CDR3 comprises 13 residues.

CDR3 sequence: CASSYRGAYEQYF. The CDR3 bases are TGTGCCAGCAGCTACAGGGGAGCCTACGAGCAGTACTTC. This rearrangement joins TRBV6-6 to TRBJ2-7; TRBD1 aligns across 7 bases. This CDR3 is built from 13 residues. Per germline, CDR1 MNHNY and CDR2 SVGAGI (reference sequence). The V and J ends lost 6 bases and 2 bases, in that order; junction bases with no gene match: 4.

By sample share, this clonotype is medium-sized (0.01 to 0.1%). The V call is TRBV29-1, the J call TRBJ2-3; TRBD2 aligns across 8 bases. V was pared by 3 bases and J by 4 bases, with 6 bases of the junction left unmatched. Germline V CDR1 and CDR2: SQVTM, ANQGSEA. The CDR3 totals 14 residues. CDR3 nucleotide sequence: TGCAGCGTTGAGGGACTAGAAGGTGCAGATACGCAGTATTTT. It is translated as CSVEGLEGADTQYF.

Only a few counts were recorded for this clonotype. This sequence joins TRBV11-2 and TRBJ2-1; perhaps TRBD1 as D (5 bases). This CDR3 region has 14 residues. The ends were cut back, 3 bases at V and 9 bases at J, with 15 bases in the middle. Germline values: CDR1 SGHAT, CDR2 FQNNGV. CDR3 DNA: TGTGCCAGCAGCTTTACCCAGCAGGGCGGTGAGCAGTTCTTC. It yields the protein CASSFTQQGGEQFF.

This clonotype was detected ten times or more. V usage is TRBV7-9 and J usage is TRBJ2-1; maybe TRBD1 (5 bases). The V gene lost 7 bases and the J gene lost 5 bases, with 15 bases spanning the gap. Germline values: CDR1 SEHNR, CDR2 FQNEAQ (reference sequence). CDR3 length: 14 amino acids. The CDR3 nucleotides read TGTGCCAGCAAGGGGATCATGGGCGACAATGAGCAGTTCTTC. It encodes CASKGIMGDNEQFF.

The V call is TRBV7-6, the J call TRBJ1-4; TRBD1 matches at 10 bases. Germline V gives CDR1 SGHVS, CDR2 FNYEAQ. The CDR3 sequence is 15 residues long. The V and J ends lost 4 bases and 4 bases, in that order; junction bases with no gene match: 3. CDR3 amino acids: CASSSRDRGNEKLFF. In nucleotides, the CDR3 is TGTGCCAGCAGCTCCCGGGACAGGGGTAATGAAAAACTGTTTTTT. Looking up the rest from reference TRBV7-6 and TRBJ1-4 gives the full variable domain: GAGVSQSPRYKVTKRGQDVALRCDPISGHVSLYWYRQALGQGPEFLTYFNYEAQQDKSGLPNDRFSAERPEGSISTLTIQRTEQRDSAMYRCASSSRDRGNEKLFFGSGTQLSVL.

The chain carries TRBV6-2 or TRBV6-3 and TRBJ2-2; D is perhaps TRBD1 (6 bases). The CDR3 has 13 amino acids. V dropped 6 bases and J dropped 5 bases, with 10 bases sitting between them. In germline, CDR1 is MNHEY, CDR2 SVGEGT. The CDR3 DNA follows: TGTGCCAGCAGACAACAGGGAACCGGGGAGCTGTTTTTT. This codes for CASRQQGTGELFF.

This clonotype has a count of ten or more. The chain combines TRBV13 with TRBJ2-5; 9 bases fit TRBD2. The CDR3 spans 15 residues. The germline gives CDR1 PRHDT, CDR2 FYEKMQ (reference sequence). After removal of 3 bases from V and 5 bases from J, the junction contained 7 bases not matched to a gene. The CDR3 DNA follows: TGTGCCAGCAGCTTCCGGACTAGCGTCGTCGAGACCCAGTACTTC. Translated, it gives CASSFRTSVVETQYF.

This clonotype was seen a handful of times. The chain has TRBV4-1 and TRBJ2-4, with D possibly TRBD1 on 5 matching bases. Trimming pared 3 bases from V and 6 bases from J, leaving 18 bases between. CDR3 length equals 16 residues. The germline V gene has CDR1 MGHRA and CDR2 YSYEKL. The CDR3 nucleotides are TGCGCCAGCAGCCAGGAAAGGACACGGTGGGGAAACATTCAGTACTTC. It yields the protein CASSQERTRWGNIQYF.

This clonotype was seen many times. The V gene is TRBV6-6, the J gene TRBJ2-5; TRBD1 matches at 7 bases. CDR3 length: 13 residues. Looked up from germline, CDR1 is MNHNY and CDR2 is SVGAGI (reference sequence). The ends lost 8 bases at V and 5 bases at J; junction bases unmatched: 8. The DNA of the CDR3 is TGTGCCAGCGGGACAGCCATTAAGGAGACCCAGTACTTC. Its translation: CASGTAIKETQYF.

This clonotype was seen many times. This chain links TRBV28 with TRBJ1-5; D gene ambiguous. V was shortened by 4 bases and J by 2 bases, with 9 bases between the two germline ends. The CDR3 contains 14 residues. The germline gives CDR1 MDHEN, CDR2 SYDVKM. CDR3 DNA sequence: TGTGCCAGCAGTTGGGCTGCGGGCAATCAGCCCCAGCATTTT. Protein: CASSWAAGNQPQHF.

This clonotype was observed a handful of times. The chain is built from TRBV27 and TRBJ2-3; the D gene could be TRBD1 or TRBD2 (6 bases each). The germline V and J ends were trimmed by 4 bases and 6 bases, with 17 bases remaining between them. Germline CDR1 is MNHEY and CDR2 is SMNVEV (reference sequence). The CDR3 runs to 15 residues. This CDR3 is CASSSATRGADTQYF. In DNA form, the CDR3 reads TGTGCCAGCAGTTCCGCTACTAGGGGGGCGGATACGCAGTATTTT.

This sequence joins TRBV12-3 or TRBV12-4 and TRBJ2-5; D ambiguous. CDR3 length: 12 residues. Trimming stripped 1 base from V and 6 bases from J, with 6 bases between. The CDR3 DNA follows: TGTGCCAGCAGTTTAGGGGATCAGACCCAGTACTTC. Residues: CASSLGDQTQYF.

Ten or more counts support this clonotype. This rearrangement joins TRBV4-2 to TRBJ2-1; 8 nucleotides match TRBD2. The length of the CDR3 is 18 residues. Per germline, CDR1 LGHNA and CDR2 YNFKEQ. With 2 bases clipped from V and 2 bases from J, the junction kept 11 bases outside the gene matches. The CDR3 protein is CASSQRETSVAAYNEQFF. CDR3 sequence (DNA): TGTGCCAGCAGCCAACGGGAGACTAGCGTCGCTGCCTACAATGAGCAGTTCTTC.

This clonotype came up many times. The gene calls are TRBV27 and TRBJ1-6; 8 bases fit TRBD1. J lost 9 bases, V lost 3 bases, and 4 bases had no gene match. The CDR3 has 14 residues. Germline V gene sequence: CDR1 MNHEY, CDR2 SMNVEV (reference sequence). This chain's CDR3 is CASSLTGESSPLHF. CDR3 bases: TGTGCCAGCAGTTTGACAGGGGAGAGTTCACCCCTCCACTTT.

Ten or more counts support this clonotype. The chain uses TRBV7-9 and TRBJ1-5; D may be TRBD1 (5 bases). There are 16 residues in the CDR3. Germline V lookup: CDR1 SEHNR, CDR2 FQNEAQ (reference sequence). The V and J ends lost 0 bases and 4 bases respectively, with 13 bases between them. The CDR3 is CASSLARGGRNQPQHF. The CDR3 coding sequence is TGTGCCAGCAGCTTAGCTCGGGGCGGGCGTAATCAGCCCCAGCATTTT. Variable domain in full (rest from reference TRBV7-9 and TRBJ1-5): DTGVSQNPRHKITKRGQNVTFRCDPISEHNRLYWYRQTLGQGPEFLTYFQNEAQLEKSRLLSDRFSAERPKGSFSTLEIQRTEQGDSAMYLCASSLARGGRNQPQHFGDGTRLSIL.

The chain joins TRBV28 to TRBJ2-7, with 9 bases aligning to TRBD1. CDR1 and CDR2 (germline): MDHEN, SYDVKM. The CDR3 extends over 14 amino acids. J was trimmed by 2 bases and V by 2 bases; bases with no gene match: 1. The CDR3 DNA reads TGTGCCAGCAGTTTAAGGGACAGGGCCTACGAGCAGTACTTC. The encoded protein is CASSLRDRAYEQYF.

This chain links TRBV5-5 with TRBJ1-6; perhaps TRBD1 as D (5 bases). The CDR3 runs 13 residues. Germline loops: CDR1 SGHKS, CDR2 YYEKEE (reference sequence). Trimming cost V 7 bases and J 7 bases, with 12 bases left between them. CDR3 protein: CASGRDGNSPLHF. Here the CDR3 DNA reads TGTGCCAGCGGTAGGGACGGGAATTCACCCCTCCACTTT.

This clonotype was observed a handful of times. V usage is TRBV11-2 and J usage is TRBJ2-3; D not resolved. The germline gives CDR1 SGHAT, CDR2 FQNNGV. Trimming cost V 3 bases and J 4 bases, with 11 bases left between them. This CDR3 contains 14 residues. CDR3 amino acids: CASSFNSGSDTQYF. Written as DNA, the CDR3 is TGTGCCAGCAGCTTTAACTCGGGTTCAGATACGCAGTATTTT.

This clonotype occurred a few times. The gene calls are TRBV5-1 and TRBJ1-1; 7 bases line up with TRBD1. The length of the CDR3 is 12 residues. J lost 5 bases, V lost 3 bases, and 1 base had no gene match. Germline CDR1 reads SGHRS; CDR2 reads YFSETQ. The CDR3 loop reads CASSSGGTEAFF. The CDR3 DNA reads as TGCGCCAGCAGCTCAGGGGGGACTGAAGCTTTCTTT.

In this sample, this clonotype turned up a few times. The genes are TRBV20-1 and TRBJ1-6; no clear D. Trimming stripped 6 bases from V and 7 bases from J, with 13 bases between. Germline V gene data show CDR1 as DFQATT and CDR2 as SNEGSKA (reference sequence). CDR3 length: 13 residues. The CDR3 DNA reads as TGCAGTGCGGCCGGCAGCCTCAATTCACCCCTCCACTTT. Amino acid sequence: CSAAGSLNSPLHF.

This clonotype has ten or more counts. The chain uses TRBV3-1 and TRBJ1-1, with D perhaps TRBD1 (6 bases). The V end lost 1 base, the J end lost 5 bases, and 11 bases lay between the germline ends. Germline-derived CDR1 and CDR2 are LGHDT and YNNKEL (reference sequence). The CDR3 is 14 amino acids. The CDR3 DNA reads as TGTGCCAGCAGCCAAGGCAGGGGAAAGACTGAAGCTTTCTTT. This sequence encodes CASSQGRGKTEAFF.

This clonotype turned up a few times. The J gene is TRBJ2-3, the V gene TRBV7-9; possibly TRBD2 for D (6 bases). The germline CDR1 and CDR2 sequences are SEHNR and FQNEAQ (reference sequence). The germline V and J ends were trimmed by 1 base and 13 bases, with 12 bases remaining between them. The CDR3 length is 12 residues. DNA for the CDR3: TGTGCCAGCAGCTTAGTACGGGAGCGCGAGTATTTT. Amino acids: CASSLVREREYF.

There are many counts of this clonotype. V gene TRBV12-3 or TRBV12-4 combines with J gene TRBJ1-5, with TRBD1 identical over 7 bases. Trimming cost V 5 bases and J 4 bases; bases outside gene matches: 2. The CDR3 has 13 residues. The DNA for the CDR3 is TGTGCCAGCAGTGGACAGGAGAATCAGCCCCAGCATTTT. It yields the protein CASSGQENQPQHF.

V and J are TRBV7-2 and TRBJ2-3; TRBD2 matches 9 bases. Germline assignment: CDR1 SGHTA and CDR2 FQGNSA. This CDR3 comprises 13 residues. J lost 7 bases, V lost 4 bases, and 3 bases had no gene match. CDR3 DNA sequence: TGTGCCAGCAGCTCGACTAGCGGTTATACGCAGTATTTT. Protein sequence: CASSSTSGYTQYF.

This sequence joins TRBV27 and TRBJ2-3; 9 bases map to TRBD2. Germline V gene sequence: CDR1 MNHEY, CDR2 SMNVEV (reference sequence). J was trimmed by 2 bases and V by 3 bases; bases with no gene match: 6. CDR3 length: 16 amino acids. The CDR3, as DNA: TGTGCCAGCAGTTTTATGCGGGGGGGATACACAGATACGCAGTATTTT. Translation gives CASSFMRGGYTDTQYF.

The chain links TRBV12-3 or TRBV12-4 to TRBJ1-2; TRBD1 might be the D (6 bases). The CDR3 runs 16 residues. Trimming took off 5 bases at V and 3 bases at J, with 19 bases between the two ends. This CDR3 is CASSPLVGAEDYGYTF. The CDR3 DNA reads as TGTGCCAGCAGTCCCCTAGTGGGGGCTGAAGACTATGGCTACACCTTC.

The CDR3 loop reads CASSRFPGLAGPQETQYF. As DNA, the CDR3 is TGCGCCAGCAGCCGCTTCCCGGGACTAGCGGGACCTCAAGAGACCCAGTACTTC. The rearrangement uses TRBV4-1 and TRBJ2-5; 13 bases map to TRBD2. V shed 4 bases and J 2 bases; nucleotides not matched to a gene: 10. The CDR3 is 18 residues long. Per the germline V gene, CDR1 is MGHRA and CDR2 is YSYEKL.

The chain has TRBV28 and TRBJ2-1, with D maybe TRBD1 (6 bases). Germline CDR1 is MDHEN and CDR2 is SYDVKM. V was trimmed by 6 bases and J by 7 bases, leaving 22 bases between them. The CDR3 contains 16 residues. The CDR3 spells CASSRTETGSKNEQFF. DNA of the CDR3: TGTGCCAGCAGCCGGACCGAAACAGGGTCGAAGAATGAGCAGTTCTTC.

The chain has TRBV12-3 or TRBV12-4 and TRBJ1-2, with 12 bases aligning to TRBD1. V dropped 6 bases and J dropped 5; count of bases not matched to a gene: 10. CDR3 length: 16 amino acids. DNA for the CDR3: TGTGCCAGCAGGCGTTTAGGGACAGGGGGCGGGTATGGCTACACCTTC. This gives the protein CASRRLGTGGGYGYTF.